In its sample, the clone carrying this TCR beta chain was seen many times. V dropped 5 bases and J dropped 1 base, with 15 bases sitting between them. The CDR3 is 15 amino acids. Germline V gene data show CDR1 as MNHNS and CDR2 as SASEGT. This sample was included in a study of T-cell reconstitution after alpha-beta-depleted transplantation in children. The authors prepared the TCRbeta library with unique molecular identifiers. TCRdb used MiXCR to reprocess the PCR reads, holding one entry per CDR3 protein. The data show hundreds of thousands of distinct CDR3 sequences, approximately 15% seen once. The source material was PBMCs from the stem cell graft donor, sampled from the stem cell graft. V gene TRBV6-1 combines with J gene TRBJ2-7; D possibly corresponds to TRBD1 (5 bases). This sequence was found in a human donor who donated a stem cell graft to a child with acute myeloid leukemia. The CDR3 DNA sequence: TGTGCCAGCAGTCTCATGGGGCCGTGGTCCTACGAGCAGTACTTC. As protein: CASSLMGPWSYEQYF.